This T cell receptor (beta chain) came from a study of CD4 T cells in relation to SARS-CoV-2 and coronaviruses. Study at large: Shared crossreactive spike epitopes were mapped to their HLA restriction.

Of note for this clone: Its target is unknown.

Survey-level TCR-beta sequencing used DNA from CEF-cultured naive and memory CD4+ T cells. Here immunoSEQ multiplex PCR was the method, and the copy in TCRdb shows in-frame clones only, minus some. The data contain some 38,000 clones, around four fifths of them singletons. The CDR3 runs to 14 residues. J gave up 7 bases and V 7 bases, and 7 bases lay outside the gene matches. Germline CDR1 is MNHEY and CDR2 is SVGAGI. Sequencing was performed on memory CD4+ T cells from PBMCs, cultured in vitro. The rearrangement uses TRBV6-5 and TRBJ1-4; 9 bases match TRBD1. The sequence was collected from an adult with COVID-19. This CDR3 is CASTGTGLGEKLFF. DNA of the CDR3: TGTGCCAGCACGGGGACAGGGCTCGGTGAAAAACTGTTTTTT.